These 24 T cell receptor beta chains share one sample of origin, sequenced in a study of blood T cell repertoires in COVID-19 (dated by TCRdb to 2018 to 2020). The library was made by the immunoSEQ multiplex PCR assay. The table was pulled from immuneACCESS by TCRdb, which kept in-frame rearrangements only. Such tables lose some clones; where checked, under half of the loss comes from unresolved V genes, and the rest has no known cause. The sample data list some 87,000 clones, and approximately 87% of these were observed just once. 15% to 20% of the sample is held by the ten biggest clonotypes. Sequenced material: peripheral blood. The receptors were gathered from a human donor in a cohort sampled during active COVID-19.

The rearrangement uses TRBV18 and TRBJ1-4; TRBD1 might be the D (5 bases). This CDR3 is 13 amino acids long. CDR1 is KGHSH and CDR2 is LQKENI in the germline V gene. V shed 5 bases and J shed 8 bases, with 12 bases lying between them. CDR3 in DNA: TGTGCCAGCTCATCAGGGATAGGCGAAAAACTGTTTTTT. Protein product: CASSSGIGEKLFF.

V gene TRBV7-2 combines with J gene TRBJ1-5, with D unresolved. V lost 2 bases to trimming and J lost 4 bases, with 6 bases between them. The germline V gene encodes CDR1 SGHTA and CDR2 FQGNSA. The length of the CDR3 is 13 residues. The CDR3 DNA sequence: TGTGCCAGCAGCTTATGGGAGAATCAGCCCCAGCATTTT. Translation gives CASSLWENQPQHF.

The chain joins TRBV4-1 to TRBJ2-3, with TRBD2 matching 12 bases. The J segment lost 0 bases and the V segment lost 1 base, leaving 8 bases of the junction unmatched. Germline CDR1 reads MGHRA; CDR2 reads YSYEKL. This CDR3 has 19 amino acids. The CDR3 bases are TGCGCCAGCAGCCAAGCCCCTAGCGGGGGGGGAACTAGCACAGATACGCAGTATTTT. Translating gives CASSQAPSGGGTSTDTQYF.

This clone was counted between two and nine times. The V call is TRBV4-2, the J call TRBJ1-1, with TRBD1 as a possible D gene (5 bases). Germline CDR1 and CDR2: LGHNA and YNFKEQ. The V end was cut by 0 bases, the J end by 3 bases, with 29 bases between. The CDR3 consists of 21 residues. In nucleotides, the CDR3 is TGTGCCAGCAGCCAAGATGTTCGTCTGCCTTGGCAGGGAAGGTCGTACACTGAAGCTTTCTTT. Translated, it gives CASSQDVRLPWQGRSYTEAFF.

This chain connects TRBV18 to TRBJ1-1, with D maybe TRBD1 (6 bases). This CDR3 region has 17 residues. The V gene's germline CDR1 is KGHSH and CDR2 LQKENI. Between the trimmed V and J ends, which lost 6 bases and 3 bases, there was a span of 23 bases. The CDR3 spells CASSPPRFWGPYTEAFF. The DNA of the CDR3 is TGTGCCAGCTCCCCCCCCCGCTTTTGGGGGCCTTACACTGAAGCTTTCTTT.

The chain uses TRBV9 and TRBJ2-6; 9 positions match TRBD2. Germline V gives CDR1 SGDLS, CDR2 YYNGEE. This CDR3 is 19 amino acids long. V trimming: 0 bases; J trimming: 0 bases; junction bases outside the gene matches: 7. CDR3 protein: CASSVVSSGAVSGANVLTF. The CDR3 bases are TGTGCCAGCAGCGTAGTATCTAGCGGGGCGGTCTCTGGGGCCAACGTCCTGACTTTC.

The chain has TRBV12-3 or TRBV12-4 and TRBJ2-2; tentatively, D is TRBD1 (5 bases). Trimming shortened V by 2 bases and J by 5 bases, and 6 bases separated the two germline ends. The CDR3 is 13 amino acids. The CDR3 DNA follows: TGTGCCAGCAGTTTAAGGGGTACCGGGGAGCTGTTTTTT. This codes for CASSLRGTGELFF.

The gene calls are TRBV1 and TRBJ2-3; TRBD2 was called by the table and not checked on the DNA. TRBV1 counts as a pseudogene. The CDR3 consists of 15 residues. The CDR3 loop is CTSSPRGGFTDTQYF. The CDR3 nucleotides read TGCACCAGCAGTCCTCGGGGGGGTTTCACAGATACGCAGTATTTT.

The rearrangement joins TRBV10-3 to TRBJ1-1; D unclear. There are 13 residues in the CDR3. From germline, CDR1 is ENHRY and CDR2 SYGVKD. Trimming took 4 bases from V and 3 from J, leaving 9 bases between them. The chain's CDR3 is CAISALEYTEAFF. The CDR3 coding sequence is TGTGCCATCAGTGCCCTGGAGTACACTGAAGCTTTCTTT.

The chain employs TRBV19 and TRBJ1-3, with D perhaps matching TRBD1 (5 bases). Trimming removed 4 bases at V and 0 bases at J, with 10 bases between. The CDR3 spans 15 residues. Germline V gene data show CDR1 as LNHDA and CDR2 as SQIVND (reference sequence). CDR3 loop: CASSSDSVSGNTIYF. The DNA of the CDR3 is TGTGCCAGTAGTAGCGACAGTGTCTCTGGAAACACCATATATTTT.

This clone appeared a few times. The V call is TRBV27, the J call TRBJ1-1; D is perhaps TRBD1 (6 bases). CDR3 length: 11 amino acids. The germline V and J ends were trimmed by 5 bases and 6 bases, with 7 bases remaining between them. Per germline, CDR1 MNHEY and CDR2 SMNVEV (reference sequence). The chain's CDR3 is CASSEGAEAFF. The CDR3 region has the DNA TGTGCCAGCAGTGAGGGGGCTGAAGCTTTCTTT.

The genes are TRBV18 and TRBJ2-3; tentative D call: TRBD1 (6 bases). The CDR3 has 17 residues. The germline gives CDR1 KGHSH, CDR2 LQKENI. V lost 6 bases, J lost 0 bases, and 19 bases lay in between. CDR3 region: CASSPRSGASSTDTQYF. The CDR3 DNA follows: TGTGCCAGCTCGCCCCGATCAGGGGCTTCTAGCACAGATACGCAGTATTTT.

J is TRBJ1-1 and V is TRBV7-2, with unresolved D. Trimming left V 5 bases short and J 10 bases short, with 17 bases between. This CDR3 has 13 residues. The germline CDR1 and CDR2 sequences are SGHTA and FQGNSA. CDR3 residues: CASSLEYVGIAFF. CDR3 in DNA: TGTGCCAGCAGCCTAGAGTACGTCGGGATAGCTTTCTTT. The variable domain in full, completed from reference TRBV7-2 and TRBJ1-1, reads GAGVSQSPSNKVTEKGKDVELRCDPISGHTALYWYRQSLGQGLEFLIYFQGNSAPDKSGLPSDRFSAERTGGSVSTLTIQRTQQEDSAVYLCASSLEYVGIAFFGQGTRLTVV.

V gene TRBV7-2 combines with J gene TRBJ2-7; D is perhaps TRBD1 (8 bases). The CDR3 covers 16 residues. The germline CDR1 and CDR2 sequences are SGHTA and FQGNSA. Trimming stripped 5 bases from V and 2 bases from J, with 19 bases between. The CDR3 region is CASSTGSTGGAYEQYF. The CDR3 DNA is TGTGCCAGCAGCACCGGATCAACAGGGGGGGCCTACGAGCAGTACTTC. The whole variable domain, filled in from reference TRBV7-2 and TRBJ2-7, reads GAGVSQSPSNKVTEKGKDVELRCDPISGHTALYWYRQSLGQGLEFLIYFQGNSAPDKSGLPSDRFSAERTGGSVSTLTIQRTQQEDSAVYLCASSTGSTGGAYEQYFGPGTRLTVT.

CDR3 DNA sequence: TGTGCCAGCAGCCCCCGGGGGGGGGCCGTCTCAACTAATGAAAAACTGTTTTTT. Encoded protein: CASSPRGGAVSTNEKLFF. The chain is built from TRBV27 and TRBJ1-4, with D possibly TRBD1 on 6 matching bases. The CDR3 contains 18 residues. Germline lookup yields CDR1 MNHEY and CDR2 SMNVEV (reference sequence). The V gene lost 6 bases and the J gene lost 0 bases, with 20 bases spanning the gap.

The V call is TRBV9, the J call TRBJ2-1; TRBD2 matches at 7 bases. The germline V gene has CDR1 SGDLS and CDR2 YYNGEE. This CDR3 comprises 13 residues. J gave up 8 bases and V 2 bases, and 4 bases lay outside the gene matches. As DNA, the CDR3 is TGTGCCAGCAGCGTGGGAACTAGCGATGAGCAGTTCTTC. Encoded protein: CASSVGTSDEQFF.

The chain links TRBV28 to TRBJ2-4; 12 bases map to TRBD2. This CDR3 is built from 16 residues. J gave up 9 bases and V 5 bases, and 11 bases lay outside the gene matches. From germline, CDR1 is MDHEN and CDR2 SYDVKM. CDR3 in amino acids: CASSMTSGGSVGIQYF. CDR3 bases: TGTGCCAGCAGTATGACTAGCGGGGGATCCGTGGGCATTCAGTACTTC.

This chain joins TRBV12-5 and TRBJ2-5; the match to TRBD2 covers 9 bases. Germline V gene data show CDR1 as LGHNT and CDR2 as FRNRAP. The CDR3 contains 15 residues. J gave up 5 bases and V 6 bases, and 10 bases lay outside the gene matches. The CDR3 protein is CASGHPGLARETQYF. The CDR3 DNA reads as TGTGCTAGTGGCCATCCGGGACTAGCACGGGAGACCCAGTACTTC.

The chain carries TRBV29-1 and TRBJ2-1, with 9 bases identical to TRBD2. The CDR3 has 15 amino acids. Germline-derived CDR1 and CDR2 are SQVTM and ANQGSEA. V shed 7 bases, J shed 0 bases, and the junction held 7 bases outside the gene matches. The DNA of the CDR3 is TGCAGCGCCCTGCGGGGGGGCCGCTCCTACAATGAGCAGTTCTTC. Translation: CSALRGGRSYNEQFF.

The chain recombines TRBV3-1 (or the pseudogene TRBV3-2) with TRBJ2-1, with D unresolved. The V end lost 5 bases, the J end lost 5 bases, and 10 bases lay between the germline ends. Germline lookup yields CDR1 LGHDT and CDR2 YNNKEL (reference sequence). The CDR3 runs to 13 residues. CDR3 loop: CASSSRVDNEQFF. The CDR3 DNA reads as TGTGCCAGCAGCTCCCGAGTCGACAATGAGCAGTTCTTC.

This chain links TRBV19 with TRBJ1-1; 9 bases are a match to TRBD1. This CDR3 comprises 14 residues. Germline V gene sequence: CDR1 LNHDA, CDR2 SQIVND (reference sequence). J gave up 1 base and V 7 bases, and 4 bases lay outside the gene matches. The CDR3 here is CASTDRGGNTEAFF. The CDR3 DNA reads as TGTGCCAGTACAGACAGGGGGGGGAACACTGAAGCTTTCTTT.

The chain has TRBV9 and TRBJ1-3; weak D call: TRBD1 (6 bases). The V end was cut by 0 bases, the J end by 1 base, with 8 bases between. The CDR3 is 15 amino acids. Germline CDR1 and CDR2: SGDLS and YYNGEE. As DNA, the CDR3 is TGTGCCAGCAGCGTAGCTACAGGGTCTGGAAACACCATATATTTT. This gives the protein CASSVATGSGNTIYF. Full variable domain (missing parts from reference TRBV9 and TRBJ1-3): DSGVTQTPKHLITATGQRVTLRCSPRSGDLSVYWYQQSLDQGLQFLIQYYNGEERAKGNILERFSAQQFPDLHSELNLSSLELGDSALYFCASSVATGSGNTIYFGEGSWLTVV.

The chain uses TRBV19 and TRBJ1-4; maybe TRBD1 (5 bases). The CDR3 contains 14 residues. V dropped 5 bases and J dropped 4 bases, with 11 bases sitting between them. The germline V gene encodes CDR1 LNHDA and CDR2 SQIVND (reference sequence). The CDR3 nucleotides are TGTGCCAGTAGTCGGGGGTCTGTTAATGAAAAACTGTTTTTT. Protein sequence: CASSRGSVNEKLFF.

This clone appeared a single time. This chain uses TRBV18 with TRBJ2-7, with 8 bases that match TRBD1. Germline loops: CDR1 KGHSH, CDR2 LQKENI. With V trimmed by 0 bases and J by 4 bases, 8 bases remained unmatched. This CDR3 has 16 residues. CDR3 residues: CASSPPGDRRGYEQYF. Here the CDR3 DNA reads TGTGCCAGCTCACCACCGGGGGACAGGAGGGGGTACGAGCAGTACTTC.